This paragraph reports one T cell receptor beta chain. The antigen remains unidentified. This sample was included in a study of beta chain features in type 1 diabetes. Across the study: In all, 85 million to 130 million sorted cells from all samples were analyzed.

Points from the study as a whole: The study found fewer insertions and more deletions at VDJ junctions in type 1 diabetes patients. Naive, central memory and Treg TCRB repertoires appeared more alike in patients than in healthy donors. A potential influence of HLA type upon TCRB rearrangement remained unresolved herein.

Germline V gene data show CDR1 as SGHTA and CDR2 as FQGNSA. The CDR3 loop spans 15 amino acids. V shed 7 bases and J 1 base; nucleotides not matched to a gene: 3. Sequencing targeted expressed TCRB transcripts, as all isolated RNA had been reverse transcribed. TCRdb keeps only in-frame clones here, not all; method: immunoSEQ multiplex PCR. This table holds fewer than 650,000 clones, around 15% found once. This chain joins TRBV7-2 and TRBJ2-6; TRBD1 agrees at 8 bases. This TCR came from a man aged 18 to 29 in good health. The sequenced sample was naive CD4+ T cells from blood. CDR3 residues: CASNTGGSGANVLTF. The CDR3 bases are TGTGCCAGCAACACAGGGGGGTCTGGGGCCAACGTCCTGACTTTC.